The T cell receptor beta chain under discussion was sequenced for a study of monozygotic twins with inflammatory bowel disease. As regards this clonotype: The antigen is not known.

Findings and limits, study-wide: The co-twins with IBD showed lower TCRbeta diversity (inverse Simpson) than their healthy siblings.

Blood samples measuring approximately 2.4 ml were taken per donor. Without any T cell sorting, total RNA was isolated from whole blood. Per sample, reverse transcription was split into eight reactions. TCRdb reprocessed the 5' RACE reads and keeps a single row for each CDR3 protein, giving no DNA. Its table records about 300,000 distinct CDR3 sequences. The CDR3 sequence is 15 residues long. Per the germline V gene, CDR1 is MNHEY and CDR2 is SVGAGI. This sequence originates from a human donor with ulcerative colitis or Crohn's disease, or a healthy co-twin of an affected twin (not recorded which). The chain couples TRBV6-5 to TRBJ2-2; TCRdb picks TRBD2, but there is no DNA to check that call. Sample: blood. The CDR3 is CASSYSIGPTGELFF.